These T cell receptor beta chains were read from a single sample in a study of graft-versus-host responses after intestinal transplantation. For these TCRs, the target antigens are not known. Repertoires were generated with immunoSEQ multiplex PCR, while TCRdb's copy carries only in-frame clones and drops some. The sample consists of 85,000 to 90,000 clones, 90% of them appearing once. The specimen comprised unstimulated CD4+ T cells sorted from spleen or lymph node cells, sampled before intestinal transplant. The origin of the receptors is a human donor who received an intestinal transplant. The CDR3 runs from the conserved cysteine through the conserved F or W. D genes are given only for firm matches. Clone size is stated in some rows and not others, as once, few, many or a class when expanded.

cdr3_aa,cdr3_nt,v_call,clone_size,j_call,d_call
CASTDRLGTGELFF,TGTGCCAGCACCGACAGACTTGGTACCGGGGAGCTGTTTTTT,TRBV25-1,-,TRBJ2-2,-
CASSPQGYSEAFF,TGTGCCAGCAGTCCACAGGGGTACTCTGAAGCTTTCTTT,TRBV27,-,TRBJ1-1,TRBD1
CATSRDPGDEQFF,TGTGCCACCAGCAGAGATCCGGGGGATGAGCAGTTCTTC,TRBV15,-,TRBJ2-1,-
CASSLDGTAKNIQYF,TGTGCCAGCAGCCTAGACGGTACAGCCAAAAACATTCAGTACTTC,TRBV7-3,-,TRBJ2-4,-
CASRQQPNQPQHF,TGCGCCAGCAGACAGCAACCAAATCAGCCCCAGCATTTT,TRBV5-1,-,TRBJ1-5,-
CASRGLAGGELFF,TGTGCCAGCAGGGGACTAGCGGGGGGGGAGCTGTTTTTT,TRBV6-5,-,TRBJ2-2,TRBD2
CASTKDRSNSNQPQHF,TGTGCCAGCACTAAGGACAGGAGCAATAGCAATCAGCCCCAGCATTTT,TRBV6-6,-,TRBJ1-5,TRBD1
CASSPSGWSVSAFF,TGTGCCAGCTCACCGTCGGGGTGGTCGGTTTCTGCTTTCTTT,TRBV18,once,TRBJ1-1,-
CASSFHRVEYNSPLHF,TGTGCCAGCAGTTTCCACAGGGTTGAGTATAATTCACCCCTCCACTTT,TRBV28,-,TRBJ1-6,-
CASSVAHRVGTDTQYF,TGTGCCAGCAGCGTAGCCCACAGGGTGGGCACAGATACGCAGTATTTT,TRBV9,-,TRBJ2-3,-
CASSIRSGGALDTQYF,TGTGCCAGTAGTATCCGTAGCGGGGGGGCCTTAGATACGCAGTATTTT,TRBV19,-,TRBJ2-3,TRBD2
CASSLGAAGGNEQYF,TGTGCCAGCAGCTTAGGCGCAGCCGGGGGGAACGAGCAGTACTTC,TRBV7-9,once,TRBJ2-7,TRBD2
CASMAGGPGELFF,TGCGCCAGCATGGCCGGGGGACCCGGGGAGCTGTTTTTT,TRBV5-1,few,TRBJ2-2,-
CASSLRGLVDRETQYF,TGCGCCAGCAGCTTGCGGGGACTAGTTGATCGTGAGACCCAGTACTTC,TRBV5-1,-,TRBJ2-5,TRBD2
CASSLGGTYSYEQYF,TGTGCCAGCAGCTTGGGGGGGACATACTCCTACGAGCAGTACTTC,TRBV5-4,-,TRBJ2-7,-
CASQLAGGTGTQYF,TGTGCCAGCCAACTAGCGGGGGGGACGGGTACGCAGTATTTT,TRBV28,-,TRBJ2-3,TRBD2
CASSDDRATDTQYF,TGTGCCAGCAGTGACGACAGGGCCACAGATACGCAGTATTTT,TRBV2,-,TRBJ2-3,TRBD1
CASSFTGDNQPQHF,TGTGCCAGCAGTTTCACAGGGGATAATCAGCCCCAGCATTTT,TRBV27,-,TRBJ1-5,TRBD1
CASWDSIYNEQFF,TGTGCCAGCTGGGACAGTATTTACAATGAGCAGTTCTTC,TRBV28,-,TRBJ2-1,TRBD1
CASSLSPSAEANYGYTF,TGCGCCAGCAGCTTGTCCCCCTCGGCGGAAGCTAACTATGGCTACACCTTC,TRBV5-1,-,TRBJ1-2,-
CASSTRTASTDTQYF,TGTGCCAGTAGTACCCGGACAGCATCCACAGATACGCAGTATTTT,TRBV19,-,TRBJ2-3,-
CATTGDRGSEQYF,TGTGCCACCACTGGGGACAGGGGAAGCGAGCAGTACTTC,TRBV10-3,-,TRBJ2-7,TRBD1
CASSSGTDRGNEQFF,TGCGCCAGCAGCTCGGGAACGGACAGGGGCAATGAGCAGTTCTTC,TRBV5-1,-,TRBJ2-1,TRBD1
CASSYSSRGYEQYF,TGTGCCAGCAGTTACTCGAGCAGGGGCTACGAGCAGTACTTC,TRBV6-5,few,TRBJ2-7,-
CASSPDGGRGGYEQYF,TGTGCCAGCAGCCCAGATGGGGGCCGAGGGGGCTACGAGCAGTACTTC,TRBV5-4,-,TRBJ2-7,-
CASSARAGGPYEQYF,TGTGCCAGCAGTGCTAGAGCGGGGGGGCCCTACGAGCAGTACTTC,TRBV2,once,TRBJ2-7,TRBD2
CASSLATGLDYGYTF,TGCGCCAGCAGCTTGGCCACCGGACTGGACTATGGCTACACCTTC,TRBV5-1,-,TRBJ1-2,-
CASRAGETEAFF,TGTGCCAGCAGGGCAGGGGAAACTGAAGCTTTCTTT,TRBV6-1,few,TRBJ1-1,-
CASSRTASYEQYF,TGTGCCAGCAGCCGGACAGCCTCCTACGAGCAGTACTTC,TRBV7-8,-,TRBJ2-7,-
CASSLLAGAGGNEQFF,TGCGCCAGCAGCTTGCTAGCGGGGGCCGGGGGCAATGAGCAGTTCTTC,TRBV5-1,-,TRBJ2-1,TRBD2